This record looks at one T cell receptor beta chain sequence and its context. Its cognate antigen is unknown. V was clipped by 1 base and J by 10 bases, with 10 bases between them. The CDR3 spans 13 residues. The germline gives CDR1 KGHDR, CDR2 SFDVKD. The source of the sample is a study of T cell responses to AZD1222 COVID-19 vaccine. Study-wide context: The study pooled second doses at about 4 or about 12 weeks.

The study's findings and limits: Only a handful of people who got AZD1222 tested seropositive at baseline. Unmutated variant regions are reportedly the target of nearly half of TCRs that are spike-specific.

Libraries were prepared by immunoSEQ multiplex PCR; TCRdb keeps only in-frame clonotypes and omits some of them. The repertoire has approximately 74,000 clones, 86% of them found once; the top ten carry roughly 2.4%. This sample comprised peripheral blood, obtained on day 0 of AZD1222 vaccination. The sequence was collected from an adult in good health. The chain uses TRBV24-1 and TRBJ2-1; D remains ambiguous. The DNA for the CDR3 is TGTGCCACCAGTGATTTAGACGGAAACGAGCAGTTCTTC. It encodes CATSDLDGNEQFF.